The 7 T cell receptor beta chains reported below all come from one sample, sequenced in a study of control samples from healthy donors and cancer patients. Some clones are missing from TCRdb's copy, which holds only in-frame ones; the method was immunoSEQ multiplex PCR. The profile shows approximately 71,000 clones, roughly 90% of them singletons. Sequenced material: PBMCs. Every receptor here comes from a man aged 55 to 70 with lung cancer.

This chain uses TRBV24-1 with TRBJ2-3, with D unclear. The germline CDR1 and CDR2 sequences are KGHDR and SFDVKD. This CDR3 contains 15 residues. Trimming cost V 9 bases and J 4 bases, with 19 bases left between them. The CDR3 sequence is CATPRPERYADTQYF. The CDR3 DNA follows: TGTGCCACCCCCCGGCCAGAGAGGTATGCAGATACGCAGTATTTT.

The rearrangement joins TRBV12-3 or TRBV12-4 to TRBJ1-2; 8 nucleotides line up with TRBD1. The CDR3 covers 13 residues. J lost 3 bases, V lost 5 bases, and 2 bases had no gene match. The CDR3 here is CASSPTGDYGYTF. The CDR3 DNA reads as TGTGCCAGCAGTCCGACAGGGGACTATGGCTACACCTTC.

The gene calls are TRBV7-3 and TRBJ2-1; 12 bases align to TRBD2. This CDR3 is 16 amino acids long. Trimming at V came to 5 bases and at J to 3 bases, leaving 5 bases not matched to a gene. Looked up from germline, CDR1 is SGHTA and CDR2 is FQGTGA. The CDR3 coding sequence is TGTGCCAGCAGCCTCCGACTAGCGGGGGACTACAATGAGCAGTTCTTC. It yields the protein CASSLRLAGDYNEQFF.

The J gene is TRBJ2-5, the V gene TRBV7-2; TRBD2 matches 8 bases. CDR1 and CDR2 (germline): SGHTA, FQGNSA. The CDR3 runs 15 residues. The V gene end was trimmed by 6 bases and the J gene end by 3 bases; junction bases not matched to a gene: 9. CDR3 in amino acids: CASSLRGGPEETQYF. The CDR3 coding sequence is TGTGCCAGCAGTCTCCGGGGGGGCCCAGAAGAGACCCAGTACTTC.

V gene TRBV6-5 combines with J gene TRBJ1-4; D is perhaps TRBD1 (5 bases). CDR1 is MNHEY, CDR2 SVGAGI, per germline. V dropped 0 bases and J dropped 7 bases, with 12 bases sitting between them. The CDR3 has 15 residues. The CDR3 loop is CASSYSARASEKLFF. The CDR3, as DNA: TGTGCCAGCAGTTACTCGGCCAGGGCGAGTGAAAAACTGTTTTTT.

CDR3 loop: CASSPGPNYGYTF. The CDR3 region has the DNA TGTGCCAGCAGCCCCGGACCGAACTATGGCTACACCTTC. The V and J genes are TRBV7-2 and TRBJ1-2; D is unclear. V was shortened by 5 bases and J by 2 bases, with 9 bases between the two germline ends. From germline, CDR1 is SGHTA and CDR2 FQGNSA. The CDR3 loop spans 13 amino acids.

The chain uses TRBV25-1 and TRBJ1-5, with 9 bases fitting TRBD1. Germline assignment: CDR1 MGHDK and CDR2 SYGVNS. The CDR3 has 16 amino acids. With 2 bases clipped from V and 6 bases from J, the junction kept 8 bases outside the gene matches. CDR3 nucleotide sequence: TGTGCCAGCAGTGAACGCGGGACAGGGATAAGTCAGCCCCAGCATTTT. Translating it yields CASSERGTGISQPQHF. The variable domain in full, with the rest retrieved from reference TRBV25-1 and TRBJ1-5, is EADIYQTPRYLVIGTGKKITLECSQTMGHDKMYWYQQDPGMELHLIHYSYGVNSTEKGDLSSESTVSRIRTEHFPLTLESARPSHTSQYLCASSERGTGISQPQHFGDGTRLSIL.